One TCR beta chain is described in this entry. This entry belongs to a study of TIL therapy for anti-PD-1-resistant metastatic lung cancer. Overall study: Half of patients were current or former smokers.

Sample time point: pre-treatment sample, taken before nivolumab and TIL therapy. V was trimmed by 0 bases and J by 1 base, leaving 10 bases between them. The V gene's germline CDR1 is SGDLS and CDR2 YYNGEE. This CDR3 spans 15 amino acids. Sequencing used immunoSEQ v3. Some clones are missing from TCRdb's copy, which holds only in-frame ones; the method was immunoSEQ multiplex PCR. The sample lists tens of thousands of clones; around four fifths were seen once. The sequencing here drew on blood, taken at baseline. This clonotype was obtained from a person between 25 and 79 years old with non-small cell lung cancer. The V and J genes are TRBV9 and TRBJ2-5; the D gene could be TRBD1 or TRBD2 (5 bases each). The CDR3 protein is CASSVVGEVQETQYF. The CDR3 nucleotides read TGTGCCAGCAGCGTAGTGGGGGAAGTCCAAGAGACCCAGTACTTC.